A selection of T cell receptor beta chains follows, all from one sample in a study of cytomegalovirus exposure and HLA in healthy donors. Measured with immunoSEQ multiplex PCR; TCRdb has only the in-frame clones, and not every one. The table lists 120,000 to 150,000 clones, around 77% of them singletons. Sequencing was carried out using PBMCs. These receptors all stem from a woman aged 45-59 years in good health and CMV-seronegative. CDR3s include the opening cysteine and the closing phenylalanine or tryptophan. Fields, in order: clone size, J gene, D gene, V gene, CDR3 protein, CDR3 DNA. D genes are given only for firm matches. The listing skips clone size in some rows; elsewhere it reads once, few, many or a size class.

>once|TRBJ1-3|-|TRBV6-1
CASRDPQPGNTIYF
TGTGCCAGCAGGGATCCACAGCCTGGAAACACCATATATTTT
>-|TRBJ1-5|-|TRBV7-8
CASSLRERNSNQPQHF
TGTGCCAGCAGCTTACGGGAAAGGAATAGCAATCAGCCCCAGCATTTT
>-|TRBJ1-1|-|TRBV6-6
CASSYSLGGTEAFF
TGTGCCAGCAGTTACTCTCTCGGGGGCACTGAAGCTTTCTTT
>-|TRBJ1-1|-|TRBV7-9
CASSPAFWSKMNTEAFF
TGTGCCAGCAGCCCCGCCTTTTGGAGCAAAATGAACACTGAAGCTTTCTTT
>-|TRBJ2-1|-|TRBV6-5
CASSTLTRRGGEQFF
TGTGCCAGCAGTACTTTAACTAGGAGGGGAGGTGAGCAGTTCTTC
>-|TRBJ2-7|TRBD1|TRBV7-8
CASSTEGTVSFYEQYF
TGTGCCAGCAGCACCGAAGGGACAGTTTCATTCTACGAGCAGTACTTC
>once|TRBJ2-3|TRBD2|TRBV4-3
CASSQEVAGGSDTQYF
TGCGCCAGCAGCCAAGAAGTAGCGGGGGGCTCTGATACGCAGTATTTT
>-|TRBJ1-2|TRBD1|TRBV4-1
CASSQGQGGYGYTF
TGCGCCAGCAGCCAAGGACAGGGAGGCTATGGCTACACCTTC
>-|TRBJ1-4|-|TRBV30
CAWSHYGGTYLNKKGEKLFF
TGTGCCTGGAGTCACTACGGGGGGACCTATCTAAACAAAAAAGGTGAAAAACTGTTTTTT
>once|TRBJ1-4|TRBD1|TRBV4-1
CASSQGRGRRATNEKLFF
TGCGCCAGCAGCCAAGGGAGGGGGCGGCGCGCAACTAATGAAAAACTGTTTTTT
>-|TRBJ2-3|TRBD2|TRBV9
CASSVSGGGSTDTQYF
TGTGCCAGCAGCGTGTCCGGGGGGGGAAGCACAGATACGCAGTATTTT
>-|TRBJ2-3|TRBD1|TRBV6-1
CASRTGGLADTQYF
TGTGCCAGCAGAACAGGGGGGTTGGCAGATACGCAGTATTTT
>-|TRBJ2-1|-|TRBV7-6
CASSQNRPSRDPYNEQFF
TGTGCCAGCAGCCAGAACCGCCCCTCGCGGGATCCCTACAATGAGCAGTTCTTC
>few|TRBJ1-1|TRBD1|TRBV28
CASRQQGTFIEAFF
TGTGCCAGCAGACAACAGGGGACATTTATTGAAGCTTTCTTT
>-|TRBJ2-2|-|TRBV19
CASSNTGYRGSNTGELFF
TGTGCCAGTAGTAACACAGGATACCGTGGGTCGAACACCGGGGAGCTGTTTTTT
>few|TRBJ2-1|TRBD1|TRBV11-2
CASIDRGMGNEQFF
TGTGCCAGCATCGACAGGGGGATGGGCAATGAGCAGTTCTTC
>few|TRBJ1-1|-|TRBV6-1
CASRSSQYTEAFF
TGTGCCAGCAGGAGTTCACAGTACACTGAAGCTTTCTTT
>-|TRBJ2-5|-|TRBV6-5
CASSYSDGGQETQYF
TGTGCCAGCAGTTACTCGGACGGGGGCCAAGAGACCCAGTACTTC
>-|TRBJ1-5|-|TRBV15
CATSIRGNQPQHF
TGTGCCACCAGCATCCGTGGCAATCAGCCCCAGCATTTT
>-|TRBJ2-3|-|TRBV19
CASSPWTGSTDTQYF
TGTGCCAGTAGTCCCTGGACTGGGAGCACAGATACGCAGTATTTT
>-|TRBJ1-2|TRBD1|TRBV10-3
CAISEQGAYGYTF
TGTGCCATCAGTGAACAGGGGGCTTATGGCTACACCTTC
>-|TRBJ1-2|TRBD1|TRBV6-1
CASSEGVQGRHGYTF
TGTGCCAGCAGTGAAGGTGTACAGGGGAGGCATGGCTACACCTTC
>-|TRBJ2-3|TRBD2|TRBV6-4
CASSDLAGGTDTQYF
TGTGCCAGCAGTGACCTAGCGGGGGGCACAGATACGCAGTATTTT
>-|TRBJ1-3|TRBD1|TRBV18
CASSPSGQSSGNTIYF
TGTGCCAGCTCTCCGTCGGGACAGAGCTCTGGAAACACCATATATTTT
>-|TRBJ2-2|-|TRBV6-4
CASSEAAGNTGELFF
TGTGCCAGCAGTGAAGCGGCGGGGAACACCGGGGAGCTGTTTTTT
>-|TRBJ1-5|-|TRBV11-2
CASSLDLSNQPQHF
TGTGCCAGCAGCCTGGACTTAAGCAATCAGCCCCAGCATTTT
>few|TRBJ2-1|TRBD2|TRBV29-1
CSVQGVAGGPKELEQFF
TGCAGCGTTCAGGGGGTAGCGGGGGGGCCGAAAGAACTTGAGCAGTTCTTC
>-|TRBJ2-5|-|TRBV7-2
CASSPPGAETQYF
TGTGCCAGCAGCCCACCAGGGGCAGAGACCCAGTACTTC
>few|TRBJ1-1|TRBD1|TRBV10-3
CAMTSGTANPEAFF
TGTGCCATGACCTCCGGGACAGCAAATCCTGAAGCTTTCTTT
>-|TRBJ1-2|-|TRBV5-4
CASSSLAGARYGYTF
TGTGCCAGCAGCTCCCTTGCGGGGGCACGGTATGGCTACACCTTC
>-|TRBJ1-4|TRBD1|TRBV19
CASSIGTGRTNEKLFF
TGTGCCAGTAGTATCGGGACAGGGAGGACTAATGAAAAACTGTTTTTT
>-|TRBJ2-2|TRBD1|TRBV2
CASSSGTGTGELFF
TGTGCCAGCAGTTCCGGGACAGGGACCGGGGAGCTGTTTTTT
>-|TRBJ2-5|-|TRBV6-1
CASSEIGGRGETQYF
TGTGCCAGCAGTGAAATAGGGGGGCGGGGGGAGACCCAGTACTTC
>-|TRBJ1-1|-|TRBV6-6
CASGKEGRTEAFF
TGTGCCAGCGGAAAGGAGGGGAGGACTGAAGCTTTCTTT
>-|TRBJ2-7|-|TRBV30
CAWSDTPYYEQYF
TGTGCCTGGAGTGACACCCCTTACTACGAGCAGTACTTC
>-|TRBJ1-1|TRBD1|TRBV7-2
CASSYQGAGTEAFF
TGTGCCAGCAGCTACCAGGGGGCCGGCACTGAAGCTTTCTTT
>-|TRBJ2-7|-|TRBV6-5
CASSYNRVCEQYF
TGTGCCAGCAGTTACAATCGGGTTTGCGAGCAGTACTTC
>-|TRBJ1-1|-|TRBV30
CAWRPGGTGYTEAFF
TGTGCCTGGAGACCCGGGGGAACTGGCTACACTGAAGCTTTCTTT
>-|TRBJ1-6|-|TRBV30
CACTSSYNSPLHF
TGTGCCTGTACGAGCTCCTATAATTCACCCCTCCACTTT
>-|TRBJ2-2|-|TRBV27
CARVSKKHTGELFF
TGTGCCAGGGTTAGTAAGAAACACACCGGGGAGCTGTTTTTT
>-|TRBJ1-1|-|TRBV5-4
CASSWYGKGWTEAFF
TGTGCCAGCAGCTGGTACGGGAAGGGTTGGACTGAAGCTTTCTTT
>-|TRBJ2-7|TRBD2|TRBV7-9
CSSSSRGDSYEQYF
TGTTCCAGCAGCTCGCGGGGGGACTCCTACGAGCAGTACTTC
>few|TRBJ1-1|-|TRBV6-5
CASNGGGTGAFF
TGTGCCAGCAACGGGGGAGGAACCGGTGCTTTCTTT
>-|TRBJ1-6|TRBD1|TRBV28
CASSLLGTGDSYNSPLHF
TGTGCCAGCAGTTTATTAGGGACAGGGGACTCCTATAATTCACCCCTCCACTTT
>-|TRBJ2-7|TRBD1|TRBV7-9
CASSSVTGGPIYEQYF
TGTGCCAGCAGCTCTGTGACAGGGGGGCCTATCTACGAGCAGTACTTC
>-|TRBJ1-6|TRBD1|TRBV19
CASTSTGTANSPLHF
TGTGCCAGTACTTCTACCGGGACAGCTAATTCACCCCTCCACTTT
>-|TRBJ2-7|TRBD1|TRBV7-6
CASSSASTGNYEQYF
TGTGCCAGCAGCTCAGCTTCGACAGGGAACTACGAGCAGTACTTC
>-|TRBJ1-6|-|TRBV19
CASSIQQGEGSPLHF
TGTGCCAGTAGTATACAACAGGGTGAAGGTTCACCCCTCCACTTT
>-|TRBJ1-4|-|TRBV30
CAWREEKLFF
TGTGCCTGGAGGGAGGAAAAACTGTTTTTT
>once|TRBJ2-1|-|TRBV2
CASTPDSYNEQFF
TGTGCCAGCACCCCGGACAGTTACAATGAGCAGTTCTTC
>-|TRBJ1-1|-|TRBV10-2
CASSESLGGGTEAFF
TGCGCCAGCAGTGAGTCATTGGGGGGGGGAACTGAAGCTTTCTTT